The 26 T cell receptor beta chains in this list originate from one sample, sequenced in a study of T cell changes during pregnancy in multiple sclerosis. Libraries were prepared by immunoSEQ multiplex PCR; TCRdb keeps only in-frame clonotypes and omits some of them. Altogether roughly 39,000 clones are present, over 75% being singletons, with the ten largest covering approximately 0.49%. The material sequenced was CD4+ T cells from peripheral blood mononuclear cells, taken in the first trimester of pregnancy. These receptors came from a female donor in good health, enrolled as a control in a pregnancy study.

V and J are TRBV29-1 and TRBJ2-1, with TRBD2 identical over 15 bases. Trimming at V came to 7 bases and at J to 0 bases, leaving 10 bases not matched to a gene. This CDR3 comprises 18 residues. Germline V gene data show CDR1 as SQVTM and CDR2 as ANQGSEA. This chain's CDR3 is CSGDLGLAGGHSYNEQFF. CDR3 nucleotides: TGCAGCGGGGACCTCGGACTAGCGGGGGGGCACTCCTACAATGAGCAGTTCTTC.

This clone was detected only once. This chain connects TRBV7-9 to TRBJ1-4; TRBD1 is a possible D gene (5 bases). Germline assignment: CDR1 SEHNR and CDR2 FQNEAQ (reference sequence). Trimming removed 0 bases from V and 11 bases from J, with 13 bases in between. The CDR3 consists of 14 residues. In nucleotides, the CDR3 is TGTGCCAGCAGCTTAGCACTCGGCGGGGGGAAACTGTTTTTT. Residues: CASSLALGGGKLFF.

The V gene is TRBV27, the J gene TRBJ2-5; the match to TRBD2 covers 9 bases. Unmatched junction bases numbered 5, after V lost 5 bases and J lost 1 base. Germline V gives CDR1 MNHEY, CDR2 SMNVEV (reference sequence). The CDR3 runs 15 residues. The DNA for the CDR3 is TGTGCCAGCAGTCCACAGCGGGGGGTCCAAGAGACCCAGTACTTC. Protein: CASSPQRGVQETQYF.

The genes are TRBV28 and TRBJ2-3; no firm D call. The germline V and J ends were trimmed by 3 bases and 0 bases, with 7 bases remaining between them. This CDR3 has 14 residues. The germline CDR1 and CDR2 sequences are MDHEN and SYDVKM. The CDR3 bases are TGTGCCAGCAGTTTGAGACACAGCACAGATACGCAGTATTTT. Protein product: CASSLRHSTDTQYF.

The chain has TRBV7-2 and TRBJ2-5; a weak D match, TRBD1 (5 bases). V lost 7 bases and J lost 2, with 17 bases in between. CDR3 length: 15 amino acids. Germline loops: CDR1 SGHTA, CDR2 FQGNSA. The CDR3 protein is CASNPQVATQETQYF. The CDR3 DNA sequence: TGTGCCAGCAACCCACAGGTGGCTACTCAAGAGACCCAGTACTTC.

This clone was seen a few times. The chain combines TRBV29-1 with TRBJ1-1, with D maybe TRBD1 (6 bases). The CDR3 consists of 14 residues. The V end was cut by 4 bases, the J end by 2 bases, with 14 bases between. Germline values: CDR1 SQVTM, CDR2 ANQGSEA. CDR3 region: CSVAEQGYNTEAFF. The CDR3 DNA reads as TGCAGCGTTGCTGAACAGGGCTATAACACTGAAGCTTTCTTT.

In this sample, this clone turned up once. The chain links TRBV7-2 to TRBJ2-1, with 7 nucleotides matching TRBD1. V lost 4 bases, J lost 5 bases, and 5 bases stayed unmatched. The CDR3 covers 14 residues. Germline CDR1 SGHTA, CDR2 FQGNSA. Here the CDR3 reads CASSSGTVHNEQFF. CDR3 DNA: TGTGCCAGCAGCTCAGGGACAGTCCACAATGAGCAGTTCTTC.

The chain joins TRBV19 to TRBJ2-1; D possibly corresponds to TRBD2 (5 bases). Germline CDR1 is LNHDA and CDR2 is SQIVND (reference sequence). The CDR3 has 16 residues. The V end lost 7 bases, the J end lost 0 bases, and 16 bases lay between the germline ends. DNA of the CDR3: TGTGCCAGTATGGTGAGCGGTCCGAGCTCCTACAATGAGCAGTTCTTC. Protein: CASMVSGPSSYNEQFF.

The CDR3 here is CASSLSTGKNYGYTF. The CDR3 DNA reads TGTGCCAGCTCATTGTCGACAGGGAAAAACTATGGCTACACCTTC. This chain uses TRBV18 with TRBJ1-2; 7 bases match TRBD1. V was clipped by 5 bases and J by 2 bases; unmatched bases: 8. CDR1 is KGHSH, CDR2 LQKENI, per germline. The length of the CDR3 is 15 residues.

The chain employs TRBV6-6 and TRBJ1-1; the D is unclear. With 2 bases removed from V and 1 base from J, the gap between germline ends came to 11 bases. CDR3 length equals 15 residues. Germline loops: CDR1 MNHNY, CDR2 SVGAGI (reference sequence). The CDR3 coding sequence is TGTGCCAGCAGTTACGAGTCACGGGGGAACACTGAAGCTTTCTTT. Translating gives CASSYESRGNTEAFF.

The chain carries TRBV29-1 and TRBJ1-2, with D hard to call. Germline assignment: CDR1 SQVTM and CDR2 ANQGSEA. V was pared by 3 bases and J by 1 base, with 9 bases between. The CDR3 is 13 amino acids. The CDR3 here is CSVDPAGNYGYTF. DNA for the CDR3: TGCAGCGTTGACCCCGCGGGTAACTATGGCTACACCTTC.

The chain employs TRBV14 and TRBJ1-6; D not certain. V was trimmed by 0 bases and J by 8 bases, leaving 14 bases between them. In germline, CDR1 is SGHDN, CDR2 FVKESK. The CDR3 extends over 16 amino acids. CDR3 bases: TGTGCCAGCAGCCAAGATCGTAACAGACGCTATTCACCCCTCCACTTT. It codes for CASSQDRNRRYSPLHF.

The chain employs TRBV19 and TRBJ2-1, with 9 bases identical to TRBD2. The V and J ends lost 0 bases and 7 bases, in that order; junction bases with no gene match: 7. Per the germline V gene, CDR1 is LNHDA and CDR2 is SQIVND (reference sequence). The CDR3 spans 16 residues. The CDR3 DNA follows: TGTGCCAGTAGTATAGACTGGGGGACTAGCTTTAATGAGCAGTTCTTC. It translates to CASSIDWGTSFNEQFF.

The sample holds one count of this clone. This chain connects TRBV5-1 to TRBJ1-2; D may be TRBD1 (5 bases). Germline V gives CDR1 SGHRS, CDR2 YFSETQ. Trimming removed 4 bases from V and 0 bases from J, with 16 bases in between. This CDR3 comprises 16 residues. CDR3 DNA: TGCGCCAGCAGCCCAGCGAGACAGCTAACTAACTATGGCTACACCTTC. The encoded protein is CASSPARQLTNYGYTF.

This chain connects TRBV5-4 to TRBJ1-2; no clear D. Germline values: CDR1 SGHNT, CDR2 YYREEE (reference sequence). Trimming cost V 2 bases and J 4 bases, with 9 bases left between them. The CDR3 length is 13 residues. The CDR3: CASSFSGTYGYTF. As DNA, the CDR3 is TGTGCCAGCAGCTTCAGTGGCACCTATGGCTACACCTTC.

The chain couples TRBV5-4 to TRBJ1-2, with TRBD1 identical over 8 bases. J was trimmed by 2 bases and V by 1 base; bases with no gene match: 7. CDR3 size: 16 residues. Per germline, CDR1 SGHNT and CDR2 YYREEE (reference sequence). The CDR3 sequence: CASSLRAGGENYGYTF. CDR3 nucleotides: TGTGCCAGCAGCTTGAGGGCAGGGGGCGAGAACTATGGCTACACCTTC.

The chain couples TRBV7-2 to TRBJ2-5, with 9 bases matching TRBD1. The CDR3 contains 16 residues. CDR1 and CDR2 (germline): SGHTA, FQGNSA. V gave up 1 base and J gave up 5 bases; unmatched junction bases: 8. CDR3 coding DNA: TGTGCCAGCAGCTTAGGGGGACAGGGCCCCCGCGAGACCCAGTACTTC. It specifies CASSLGGQGPRETQYF.

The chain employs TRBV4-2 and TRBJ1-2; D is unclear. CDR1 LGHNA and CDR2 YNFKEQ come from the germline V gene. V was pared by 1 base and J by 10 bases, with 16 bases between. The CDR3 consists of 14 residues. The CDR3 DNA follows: TGTGCCAGCAGCCAAGCTGGCGGCGTAAGAGACTACACCTTC. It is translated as CASSQAGGVRDYTF.

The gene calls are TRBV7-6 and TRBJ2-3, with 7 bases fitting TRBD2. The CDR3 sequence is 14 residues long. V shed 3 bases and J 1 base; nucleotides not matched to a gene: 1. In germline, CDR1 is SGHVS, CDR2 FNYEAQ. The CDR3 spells CASSFTSGTDTQYF. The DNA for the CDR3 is TGTGCCAGCAGCTTTACTAGCGGCACAGATACGCAGTATTTT.

The CDR3 spells CASSQGEGDGYTF. The CDR3 DNA follows: TGCGCCAGCAGCCAAGGTGAGGGCGATGGCTACACCTTC. This sequence joins TRBV4-1 and TRBJ1-2; D is uncertain. With 1 base removed from V and 6 bases from J, the gap between germline ends came to 9 bases. Germline loops: CDR1 MGHRA, CDR2 YSYEKL. The CDR3 consists of 13 residues.

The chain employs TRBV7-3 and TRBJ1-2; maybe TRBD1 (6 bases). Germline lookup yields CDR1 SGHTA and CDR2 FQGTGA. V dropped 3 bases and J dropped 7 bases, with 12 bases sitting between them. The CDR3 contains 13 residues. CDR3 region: CASSFRGALGYTF. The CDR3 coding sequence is TGTGCCAGCAGCTTCCGGGGGGCGCTTGGCTACACCTTC.

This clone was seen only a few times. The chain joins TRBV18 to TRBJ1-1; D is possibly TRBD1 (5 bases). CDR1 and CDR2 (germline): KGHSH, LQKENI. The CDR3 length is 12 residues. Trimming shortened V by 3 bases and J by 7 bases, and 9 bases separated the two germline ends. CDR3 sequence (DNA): TGTGCCAGCTCACCGAAGACAGATGAAGCTTTCTTT. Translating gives CASSPKTDEAFF.

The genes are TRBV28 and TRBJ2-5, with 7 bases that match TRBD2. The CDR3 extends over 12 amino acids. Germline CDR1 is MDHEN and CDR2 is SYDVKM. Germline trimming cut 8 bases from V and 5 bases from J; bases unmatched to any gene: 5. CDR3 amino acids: CASGGEGETQYF. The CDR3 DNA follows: TGTGCCAGCGGCGGGGAGGGGGAGACCCAGTACTTC.

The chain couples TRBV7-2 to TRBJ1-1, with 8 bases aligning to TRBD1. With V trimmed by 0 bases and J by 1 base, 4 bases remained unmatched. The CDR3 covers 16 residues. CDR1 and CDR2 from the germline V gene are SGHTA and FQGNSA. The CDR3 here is CASSLAATGGNTEAFF. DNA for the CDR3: TGTGCCAGCAGCTTAGCGGCTACAGGGGGGAACACTGAAGCTTTCTTT.

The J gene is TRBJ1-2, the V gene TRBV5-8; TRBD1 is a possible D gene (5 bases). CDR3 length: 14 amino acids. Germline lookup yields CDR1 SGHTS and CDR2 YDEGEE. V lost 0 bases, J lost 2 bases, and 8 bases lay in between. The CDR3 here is CASSLAGSNYGYTF. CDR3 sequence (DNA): TGTGCCAGCAGCTTGGCAGGGTCCAACTATGGCTACACCTTC.

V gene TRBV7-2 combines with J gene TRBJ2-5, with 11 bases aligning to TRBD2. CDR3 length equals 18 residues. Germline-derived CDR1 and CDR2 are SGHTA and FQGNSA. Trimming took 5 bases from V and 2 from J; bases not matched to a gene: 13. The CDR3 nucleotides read TGTGCCAGCAGCCCCCGGGTGAAGACTAGCGGGGTACAAGAGACCCAGTACTTC. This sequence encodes CASSPRVKTSGVQETQYF.